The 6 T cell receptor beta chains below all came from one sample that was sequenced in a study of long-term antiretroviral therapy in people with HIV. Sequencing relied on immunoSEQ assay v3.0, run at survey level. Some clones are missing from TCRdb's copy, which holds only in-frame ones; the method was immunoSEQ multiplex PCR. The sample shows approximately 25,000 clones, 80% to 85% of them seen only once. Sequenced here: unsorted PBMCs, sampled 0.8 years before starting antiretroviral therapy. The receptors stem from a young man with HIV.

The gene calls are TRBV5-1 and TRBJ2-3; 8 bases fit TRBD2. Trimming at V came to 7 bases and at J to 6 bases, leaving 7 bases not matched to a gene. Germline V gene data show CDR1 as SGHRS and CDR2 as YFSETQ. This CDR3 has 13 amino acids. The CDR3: CASGTGGPDTQYF. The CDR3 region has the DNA TGCGCCAGCGGAACGGGGGGGCCTGATACGCAGTATTTT.

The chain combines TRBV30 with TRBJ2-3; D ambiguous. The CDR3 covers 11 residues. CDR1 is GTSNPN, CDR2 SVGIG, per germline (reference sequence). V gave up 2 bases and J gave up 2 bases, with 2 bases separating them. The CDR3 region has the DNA TGTGCCTGGAGTCTCACAGATACGCAGTATTTT. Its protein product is CAWSLTDTQYF.

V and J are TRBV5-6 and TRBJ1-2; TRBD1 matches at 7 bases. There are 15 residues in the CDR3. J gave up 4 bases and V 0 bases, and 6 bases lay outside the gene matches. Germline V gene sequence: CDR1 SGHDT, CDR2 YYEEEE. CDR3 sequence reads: CASSLDEGAIYGYTF. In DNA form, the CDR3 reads TGTGCCAGCAGCTTGGACGAGGGGGCGATCTATGGCTACACCTTC.

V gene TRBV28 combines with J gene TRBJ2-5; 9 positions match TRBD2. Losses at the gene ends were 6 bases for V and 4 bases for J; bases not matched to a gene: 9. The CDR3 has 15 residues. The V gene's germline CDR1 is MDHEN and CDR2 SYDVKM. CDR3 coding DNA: TGTGCCAGCAGAAACACGCTAGCGGGACTAGAGACCCAGTACTTC. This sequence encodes CASRNTLAGLETQYF. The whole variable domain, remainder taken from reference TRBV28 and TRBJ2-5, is DVKVTQSSRYLVKRTGEKVFLECVQDMDHENMFWYRQDPGLGLRLIYFSYDVKMKEKGDIPEGYSVSREKKERFSLILESASTNQTSMYLCASRNTLAGLETQYFGPGTRLLVL.

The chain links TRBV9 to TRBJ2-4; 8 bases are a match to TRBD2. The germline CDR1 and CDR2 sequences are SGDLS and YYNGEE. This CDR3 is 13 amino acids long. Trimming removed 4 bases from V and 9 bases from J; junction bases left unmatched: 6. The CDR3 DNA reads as TGTGCCAGCAGCCCCGGGACTAGGGCCATTCAGTACTTC. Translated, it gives CASSPGTRAIQYF.

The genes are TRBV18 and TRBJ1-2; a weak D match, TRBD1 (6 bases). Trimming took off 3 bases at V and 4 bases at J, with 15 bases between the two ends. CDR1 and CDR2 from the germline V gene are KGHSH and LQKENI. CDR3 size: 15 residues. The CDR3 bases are TGTGCCAGCTCACCCAGGGGCCAGGGTGGCTATGGCTACACCTTC. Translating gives CASSPRGQGGYGYTF.